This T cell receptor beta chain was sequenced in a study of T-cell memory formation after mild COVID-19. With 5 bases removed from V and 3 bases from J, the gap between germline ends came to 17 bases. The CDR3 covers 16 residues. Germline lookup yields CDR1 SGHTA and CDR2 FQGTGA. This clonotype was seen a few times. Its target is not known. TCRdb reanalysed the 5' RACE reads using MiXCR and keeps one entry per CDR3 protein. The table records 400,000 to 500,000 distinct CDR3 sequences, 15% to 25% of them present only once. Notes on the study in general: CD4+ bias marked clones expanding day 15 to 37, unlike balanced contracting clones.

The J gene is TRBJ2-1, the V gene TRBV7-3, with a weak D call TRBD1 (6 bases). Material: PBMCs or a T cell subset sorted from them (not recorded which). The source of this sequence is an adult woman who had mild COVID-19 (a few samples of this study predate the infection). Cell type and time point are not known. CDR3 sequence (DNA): TGTGCCAGCAGCCCCCACAGGGAGTGGGACTACAATGAGCAGTTCTTC. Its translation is CASSPHREWDYNEQFF. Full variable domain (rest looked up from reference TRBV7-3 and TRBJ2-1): GAGVSQTPSNKVTEKGKYVELRCDPISGHTALYWYRQSLGQGPEFLIYFQGTGAADDSGLPNDRFFAVRPEGSVSTLKIQRTERGDSAVYLCASSPHREWDYNEQFFGPGTRLTVL.